The entry that follows covers one T cell receptor (beta chain) sequence. These data originate in a study of T cells after somatic rescue of genetic block. Only in-frame clones appear in the TCRdb table, and some are missing; sequencing was by immunoSEQ multiplex PCR. The sample gives about 67,000 clones, 92% of which show up once; less than 3.5% is in the top ten. CDR1 and CDR2 from the germline V gene are MDHEN and SYDVKM. This CDR3 has 14 residues. Trimming cost V 2 bases and J 7 bases, with 12 bases left between them. The sequenced sample was peripheral blood mononuclear cells (PBMCs). V usage is TRBV28 and J usage is TRBJ2-1; D is unclear. The clonotype comes from a middle-aged man. The CDR3 reads CASSLPGLHNEQFF. CDR3 sequence (DNA): TGTGCCAGCAGTTTACCCGGGCTACATAATGAGCAGTTCTTC.